The 30 T cell receptor beta chains below come from one sample, sequenced in a study of T-cell memory formation after mild COVID-19. TCRdb independently ran MiXCR on the 5' RACE reads; one entry per CDR3 protein. This repertoire shows hundreds of thousands of distinct CDR3 sequences, approximately 20% found once; its top ten account for around an eighth. The sequenced sample consisted of PBMCs or a T cell subset sorted from them (not recorded which). The receptors were gathered from an adult woman who had mild COVID-19 (a few samples of this study predate the infection). Cell type and time point are not known.

The chain joins TRBV5-1 to TRBJ2-5; the D gene is possibly TRBD2 (5 bases). The CDR3 totals 15 residues. The germline V and J ends were trimmed by 2 bases and 0 bases, with 11 bases remaining between them. Germline assignment: CDR1 SGHRS and CDR2 YFSETQ. This chain's CDR3 is CASSFSDPYQETQYF. Written as DNA, the CDR3 is TGCGCCAGCAGCTTTAGCGACCCGTACCAAGAGACCCAGTACTTC. The complete variable domain, with remaining parts taken from reference TRBV5-1 and TRBJ2-5, reads KAGVTQTPRYLIKTRGQQVTLSCSPISGHRSVSWYQQTPGQGLQFLFEYFSETQRNKGNFPGRFSGRQFSNSRSEMNVSTLELGDSALYLCASSFSDPYQETQYFGPGTRLLVL.

The genes are TRBV14 and TRBJ2-3; D not certain. The V gene's germline CDR1 is SGHDN and CDR2 FVKESK. V was trimmed by 1 base and J by 2 bases, leaving 4 bases between them. The CDR3 has 13 amino acids. The CDR3 loop is CASSQVVTDTQYF. The CDR3 bases are TGTGCCAGCAGCCAAGTGGTCACAGATACGCAGTATTTT. The complete variable domain, with remaining parts taken from reference TRBV14 and TRBJ2-3, reads EAGVTQFPSHSVIEKGQTVTLRCDPISGHDNLYWYRRVMGKEIKFLLHFVKESKQDESGMPNNRFLAERTGGTYSTLKVQPAELEDSGVYFCASSQVVTDTQYFGPGTRLTVL.

The rearrangement links TRBV2 to TRBJ1-3; possibly TRBD1 for D (6 bases). The CDR3 extends over 14 amino acids. Trimming shortened V by 8 bases and J by 0 bases, and 11 bases separated the two germline ends. Germline CDR1 and CDR2: SNHLY and FYNNEI. The CDR3: CASGGQISGNTIYF. CDR3 bases: TGTGCCAGCGGCGGACAGATCTCTGGAAACACCATATATTTT.

V is TRBV7-9 and J is TRBJ2-1, with a tentative D call TRBD1 (6 bases). V lost 4 bases, J lost 2 bases, and 9 bases lay in between. Germline lookup yields CDR1 SEHNR and CDR2 FQNEAQ (reference sequence). CDR3 length: 14 amino acids. The CDR3 DNA reads TGTGCCAGCAGCTGGAGGACAGCCTACAATGAGCAGTTCTTC. Translated, it gives CASSWRTAYNEQFF.

In DNA form, the CDR3 reads TGTGCCAGCAGCGGTCCGGTACAGGGGGCTTCCTACGAGCAGTACTTC. Its protein is CASSGPVQGASYEQYF. The rearrangement uses TRBV5-6 and TRBJ2-7; 9 bases fit TRBD1. V shed 4 bases and J 1 base; nucleotides not matched to a gene: 9. The CDR3 contains 16 residues. Germline V lookup: CDR1 SGHDT, CDR2 YYEEEE.

This clonotype has just a few counts. The chain combines TRBV4-2 with TRBJ2-1, with a possible D match to TRBD1 (5 bases). Trimming pared 0 bases from V and 5 bases from J, leaving 14 bases between. The CDR3 extends over 16 amino acids. Germline V gene sequence: CDR1 LGHNA, CDR2 YNFKEQ. The CDR3 protein is CASSQDKQGWNNEQFF. The DNA of the CDR3 is TGTGCCAGCAGCCAAGATAAGCAGGGTTGGAACAATGAGCAGTTCTTC.

This clonotype was observed a few times. CDR3 region: CASSSTSEKPDEQFF. Written as DNA, the CDR3 is TGTGCCAGCAGCTCGACTAGCGAGAAACCAGATGAGCAGTTCTTC. The V and J genes are TRBV5-4 and TRBJ2-1; 8 nucleotides agree with TRBD2. After removal of 3 bases from V and 8 bases from J, the junction contained 10 bases not matched to a gene. The CDR3 sequence is 15 residues long. The germline V gene encodes CDR1 SGHNT and CDR2 YYREEE (reference sequence).

The J gene is TRBJ1-1, the V gene TRBV5-6, with D maybe TRBD1 (6 bases). This CDR3 spans 17 amino acids. The germline CDR1 and CDR2 sequences are SGHDT and YYEEEE. Trimming cost V 1 base and J 1 base, with 17 bases left between them. The CDR3 here is CASSLYIGLTGNTEAFF. The CDR3 DNA reads TGTGCCAGCAGCTTGTATATAGGGTTGACAGGGAACACTGAAGCTTTCTTT.

This clonotype showed up just a few times. This chain uses TRBV24-1 with TRBJ2-6; D gene uncertain. The CDR3 covers 17 residues. Trimming took 3 bases from V and 0 from J, leaving 11 bases between them. CDR1 KGHDR and CDR2 SFDVKD come from the germline V gene. In DNA, the CDR3 is TGTGCCACCAGTGATCCAAGCATCCACTCTGGGGCCAACGTCCTGACTTTC. Translated: CATSDPSIHSGANVLTF.

This clonotype has a handful of counts. V is TRBV4-1 and J is TRBJ2-7, with 9 bases matching TRBD1. V was pared by 1 base and J by 3 bases, with 4 bases of the junction left unmatched. Per germline, CDR1 MGHRA and CDR2 YSYEKL. This CDR3 region has 15 residues. CDR3 coding DNA: TGCGCCAGCAGCCAAGGACAGGGGGGAAACTACGAGCAGTACTTC. This encodes CASSQGQGGNYEQYF.

J is TRBJ2-5 and V is TRBV13; 10 positions agree with TRBD2. V shed 5 bases and J 3 bases; nucleotides not matched to a gene: 9. The germline V gene encodes CDR1 PRHDT and CDR2 FYEKMQ (reference sequence). This CDR3 is 16 amino acids long. DNA of the CDR3: TGTGCCAGCAGCCTCGCTGCGGGACTAGCGAAAGAGACCCAGTACTTC. It encodes CASSLAAGLAKETQYF.

This clonotype has more than one count but fewer than ten. The chain couples TRBV20-1 to TRBJ2-1; TRBD2 aligns across 8 bases. The CDR3 runs 15 residues. Germline CDR1 is DFQATT and CDR2 is SNEGSKA (reference sequence). V gave up 2 bases and J gave up 5 bases; unmatched junction bases: 8. In DNA, the CDR3 is TGCAGTGCTAGAACTAGCGGCTCCGGAGACAATGAGCAGTTCTTC. Protein product: CSARTSGSGDNEQFF.

This clonotype was observed at least ten times. The genes are TRBV4-2 and TRBJ2-2, with 13 bases lining up with TRBD2. J was trimmed by 8 bases and V by 4 bases; bases with no gene match: 4. The CDR3 sequence is 15 residues long. The germline V gene has CDR1 LGHNA and CDR2 YNFKEQ. CDR3 protein: CASSPTSGGQGELFF. CDR3 nucleotides: TGTGCCAGCAGCCCGACTAGCGGGGGGCAGGGGGAGCTGTTTTTT.

The chain employs TRBV11-1 and TRBJ1-2; 7 bases match TRBD1. V trimming: 5 bases; J trimming: 4 bases; junction bases outside the gene matches: 13. The germline CDR1 and CDR2 sequences are SGHAT and FQDESV (reference sequence). This CDR3 is built from 16 residues. The CDR3 DNA follows: TGTGCCAGCAGCCCCATCAACAGGGGTGGCACCTATGGCTACACCTTC. Its protein is CASSPINRGGTYGYTF.

A few counts support this clonotype. DNA for the CDR3: TGTGCCAGCTCACAAATCTCAGGCGCCTATGGCTACACCTTC. Its protein is CASSQISGAYGYTF. The genes are TRBV18 and TRBJ1-2; D uncertain. CDR3 size: 14 residues. Germline loops: CDR1 KGHSH, CDR2 LQKENI. Deletions cut 4 bases from V and 4 bases from J, with 13 bases between.

The chain couples TRBV6-5 to TRBJ1-1, with a tentative D call TRBD1 (6 bases). Germline V lookup: CDR1 MNHEY, CDR2 SVGAGI. V gave up 4 bases and J gave up 1 base, with 13 bases separating them. The CDR3 spans 15 residues. The CDR3 reads CASSSSLGQNTEAFF. The CDR3 bases are TGTGCCAGCAGTTCATCCCTGGGACAGAACACTGAAGCTTTCTTT.

Comments on this clonotype: Lacking the conserved final phenylalanine or tryptophan, this CDR3 likely reflects a read error. It is unclear where the CDR3 begins or ends on the DNA, so no DNA is shown, and the CDR3 is as TCRdb lists it. The chain recombines TRBV6-5 with TRBJ1-1; TRBD1 is the table's D call and was not checked against the DNA. The CDR3 adds up to 12 amino acids, both ends counted. Germline CDR1 and CDR2: MNHEY and SVGAGI. The CDR3 sequence is CASSCRLSGNPA.

This clonotype was observed a few times. The chain links TRBV7-2 to TRBJ2-7; no reliable D call. The germline V gene encodes CDR1 SGHTA and CDR2 FQGNSA. V was shortened by 1 base and J by 5 bases, with 15 bases between the two germline ends. This CDR3 is built from 15 residues. CDR3 coding DNA: TGTGCCAGCAGCTTAGAACGGCTAGGTCGGCACGAGCAGTACTTC. It translates to CASSLERLGRHEQYF. Together with reference TRBV7-2 and TRBJ2-7, the CDR3 gives the full variable domain: GAGVSQSPSNKVTEKGKDVELRCDPISGHTALYWYRQSLGQGLEFLIYFQGNSAPDKSGLPSDRFSAERTGGSVSTLTIQRTQQEDSAVYLCASSLERLGRHEQYFGPGTRLTVT.

This chain connects TRBV7-3 to TRBJ2-1; 7 bases line up with TRBD2. Germline V gene lookup returns CDR1 SGHTA and CDR2 FQGTGA. The CDR3 covers 15 residues. The trim removed 4 bases at V and 8 bases at J, leaving 11 bases unmatched. The CDR3 is CASSSGPGGDHEQFF. The DNA of the CDR3 is TGTGCCAGCAGCTCCGGACCTGGGGGGGACCATGAGCAGTTCTTC.

The chain recombines TRBV30 with TRBJ1-1; D not resolved. The V gene's germline CDR1 is GTSNPN and CDR2 SVGIG (reference sequence). V lost 0 bases, J lost 1 base, and 6 bases lay in between. The CDR3 length is 13 residues. This CDR3 is CAWSVWGNTEAFF. In DNA, the CDR3 is TGTGCCTGGAGTGTATGGGGGAACACTGAAGCTTTCTTT.

The chain carries TRBV4-3 and TRBJ2-1; 11 nucleotides agree with TRBD2. The CDR3 is 16 residues long. V dropped 4 bases and J dropped 5; count of bases not matched to a gene: 7. The germline V gene has CDR1 LGHNA and CDR2 YSLEER. CDR3 protein: CASSLGVAGGNNEQFF. CDR3 nucleotide sequence: TGCGCCAGCAGCCTGGGGGTAGCGGGAGGGAACAATGAGCAGTTCTTC.

This chain uses TRBV6-2 or TRBV6-3 with TRBJ2-2, with a weak D call TRBD1 (6 bases). The CDR3 is 12 amino acids. Trimming stripped 10 bases from V and 5 bases from J, with 11 bases between. CDR1 MNHEY and CDR2 SVGEGT come from the germline V gene. CDR3 DNA: TGTGCCATCGGGACACTTACCGGGGAGCTGTTTTTT. Translation: CAIGTLTGELFF.

This chain joins TRBV29-1 and TRBJ2-1; D remains ambiguous. The CDR3 spans 13 residues. CDR1 and CDR2 from the germline V gene are SQVTM and ANQGSEA. V lost 7 bases to trimming and J lost 0 bases, with 10 bases between them. The CDR3, as DNA: TGCAGCGCCGCCCCTAGCTCCTACAATGAGCAGTTCTTC. Encoded protein: CSAAPSSYNEQFF.

This clonotype was seen more than once but under ten times. The rearrangement joins TRBV10-3 to TRBJ2-7; D possibly matches TRBD1 or TRBD2 (5 bases each). This CDR3 is 14 amino acids long. With 7 bases removed from V and 2 bases from J, the gap between germline ends came to 15 bases. Germline V gives CDR1 ENHRY, CDR2 SYGVKD. CDR3 region: CAITRDGPPYEQYF. The DNA for the CDR3 is TGTGCCATCACCAGGGACGGGCCCCCCTACGAGCAGTACTTC.

This clonotype was seen a handful of times. This rearrangement joins TRBV12-3 or TRBV12-4 to TRBJ2-5; 10 nucleotides line up with TRBD2. The V and J ends lost 8 bases and 4 bases, in that order; junction bases with no gene match: 13. The CDR3 length is 16 residues. CDR3 in DNA: TGTGCCAGCGCCAGAAGCGGGGGGGCCTCGGTAGAGACCCAGTACTTC. Amino acids: CASARSGGASVETQYF.

This clonotype turned up a few times. This chain uses TRBV3-1 with TRBJ2-3; D possibly matches TRBD1 or TRBD2 (6 bases each). V lost 6 bases, J lost 0 bases, and 16 bases lay in between. Germline assignment: CDR1 LGHDT and CDR2 YNNKEL (reference sequence). This CDR3 is 16 amino acids long. CDR3 DNA sequence: TGTGCCAGCAGTCGGGTTTCCGGGGGCAGCACAGATACGCAGTATTTT. This encodes CASSRVSGGSTDTQYF.

CDR3 in DNA: TGTGCCAGCAGTTTTGGGACTAGCGGAGCAAACATTCAGTACTTC. It translates to CASSFGTSGANIQYF. The V and J genes are TRBV27 and TRBJ2-4; 11 nucleotides agree with TRBD2. Trimming took 3 bases from V and 6 from J; bases not matched to a gene: 4. This CDR3 has 15 amino acids. Germline V gene data show CDR1 as MNHEY and CDR2 as SMNVEV (reference sequence).

This clonotype was observed a handful of times. The rearrangement uses TRBV7-6 and TRBJ2-1; 7 bases fit TRBD2. V lost 5 bases and J lost 2; bases outside the gene matches: 6. The CDR3 is 15 amino acids. Germline CDR1 and CDR2: SGHVS and FNYEAQ. The CDR3 sequence is CASSRSGDPYNEQFF. In nucleotides, the CDR3 is TGTGCCAGCAGCCGAAGCGGGGACCCCTACAATGAGCAGTTCTTC.

This clonotype was observed many times. The gene calls are TRBV7-9 and TRBJ2-3; TRBD2 matches at 9 bases. Trimming cost V 4 bases and J 6 bases; bases outside gene matches: 11. The length of the CDR3 is 16 residues. CDR1 is SEHNR and CDR2 is FQNEAQ in the germline V gene (reference sequence). CDR3 residues: CASSSPPAGGRDTQYF. Here the CDR3 DNA reads TGTGCCAGCAGCTCTCCCCCAGCGGGGGGCCGTGATACGCAGTATTTT. Supplemented by reference TRBV7-9 and TRBJ2-3, the full variable domain reads DTGVSQNPRHKITKRGQNVTFRCDPISEHNRLYWYRQTLGQGPEFLTYFQNEAQLEKSRLLSDRFSAERPKGSFSTLEIQRTEQGDSAMYLCASSSPPAGGRDTQYFGPGTRLTVL.

The CDR3 DNA sequence: TGCGCCAGCAGCCAAGATCTAACTAGCGGGAGTCCAGATACGCAGTATTTT. Amino acid sequence: CASSQDLTSGSPDTQYF. This chain uses TRBV4-3 with TRBJ2-3; TRBD2 matches at 11 bases. Germline lookup yields CDR1 LGHNA and CDR2 YSLEER. The trim removed 0 bases at V and 4 bases at J, leaving 6 bases unmatched. This CDR3 has 17 residues.